This TCR beta chain was sequenced in a study of T cells after posttransplantation cyclophosphamide. Study results and caveats: TRB clonality was highly associated with recipient CMV seropositivity and reactivation. Later post-transplant blood repertoires were often dominated by donor CD8+ memory clones. Tissue-infiltrating T cells from skin or gut overlapped little with blood T cells.

Turning to this clone: The antigen remains undetermined. The junction shows a germline mismatch at one end, possibly a read error.

TCRdb's copy holds only in-frame clones and misses some; the assay was immunoSEQ multiplex PCR. The sample carries about 15,000 clones, approximately 88% recorded once. Control samples came 1 year after myeloablative marrow transplants with methotrexate plus calcineurin inhibitor. Germline assignment: CDR1 SGHNT and CDR2 YYREEE (reference sequence). The CDR3 has 15 amino acids. Sample: PBMCs, taken 350 to 400 days after allogeneic stem cell transplant with calcineurin inhibitor and methotrexate. This TCR came from a male patient younger than 35 who received an allogeneic stem cell transplant from a related donor, was CMV-positive, and had no GVHD. Some T cells may have come from the graft donor. The chain employs TRBV5-4 and TRBJ2-1, with 8 bases fitting TRBD2. The CDR3 region has the DNA TGTGCCAGCGAGGGGAGCGGGAGCTCCTACAGTGAGCAGTTCTTC. This codes for CASEGSGSSYSEQFF.